Listed below are T cell receptor beta chains from one sample, sequenced in a study of cytomegalovirus exposure and HLA in healthy donors. The method was immunoSEQ multiplex PCR; TCRdb's version includes in-frame clones alone and lacks a portion of them. The sample shows some 130,000 clones, 80% of them seen only once. Material for sequencing was PBMCs. These receptors all come from a young man in good health and CMV-seronegative. CDR3s include the opening cysteine and the closing phenylalanine or tryptophan. The order of the fields is V gene, J gene, CDR3 protein.

v_gene: TRBV2
j_gene: TRBJ2-2
CDR3aa: CASRSGLARGNTGELFF

v_gene: TRBV18
j_gene: TRBJ2-7
CDR3aa: CASSPQGDEQYF

v_gene: TRBV19
j_gene: TRBJ2-7
CDR3aa: CASTPLAGDPYEQYF

v_gene: TRBV27
j_gene: TRBJ1-5
CDR3aa: CASSIRGTQPQHF

v_gene: TRBV6-1
j_gene: TRBJ1-1
CDR3aa: CASSGGRGLVTEAFF

v_gene: TRBV5-1
j_gene: TRBJ2-7
CDR3aa: CASSLGPIYEQYF

v_gene: TRBV4-3
j_gene: TRBJ1-2
CDR3aa: CASSTGDPLYGYTF

v_gene: TRBV5-1
j_gene: TRBJ2-3
CDR3aa: CASSLGGTTTDTQYF

v_gene: TRBV7-2
j_gene: TRBJ1-3
CDR3aa: CASSLVQGGSGNTIYF

v_gene: TRBV28
j_gene: TRBJ1-5
CDR3aa: CASGGRRSQPQHF

v_gene: TRBV11-3
j_gene: TRBJ2-1
CDR3aa: CASSPLAGGGNEQFF

v_gene: TRBV7-9
j_gene: TRBJ2-5
CDR3aa: CASSSTGVVTQYF

v_gene: TRBV7-8
j_gene: TRBJ2-3
CDR3aa: CASSFSIQQGDTQYF

v_gene: TRBV29-1
j_gene: TRBJ1-2
CDR3aa: CSVARGARGDYGYTF

v_gene: TRBV7-8
j_gene: TRBJ1-5
CDR3aa: CASSSRDISNQPQHF

v_gene: TRBV28
j_gene: TRBJ2-7
CDR3aa: CASRRQGSYEQYF

v_gene: TRBV27
j_gene: TRBJ1-1
CDR3aa: CASSLRGGAGRGTEAFF

v_gene: TRBV28
j_gene: TRBJ1-5
CDR3aa: CASSLTGDQPQHF

v_gene: TRBV9
j_gene: TRBJ1-2
CDR3aa: CASSPFGEYGYTF

v_gene: TRBV10-3
j_gene: TRBJ1-5
CDR3aa: CATNTGPSNQPQHF

v_gene: TRBV11-1
j_gene: TRBJ1-1
CDR3aa: CASRSGTEAFF

v_gene: TRBV6-5
j_gene: TRBJ2-1
CDR3aa: CASRGGGSTYNEQFF

v_gene: TRBV4-1
j_gene: TRBJ1-1
CDR3aa: CASSRIGGIVNTEAFF

v_gene: TRBV6-5
j_gene: TRBJ2-1
CDR3aa: CASRGTGLNEQFF

v_gene: TRBV18
j_gene: TRBJ2-1
CDR3aa: CASSPPGQVGIEQFF

v_gene: TRBV15
j_gene: TRBJ2-1
CDR3aa: CATSRSQRGAYNEQFF

v_gene: TRBV7-9
j_gene: TRBJ2-7
CDR3aa: CASSLSVRNEQYF

v_gene: TRBV5-1
j_gene: TRBJ1-2
CDR3aa: CASTRSAGVYGYTF

v_gene: TRBV29-1
j_gene: TRBJ1-6
CDR3aa: CSVRAETGSNSPLHF

v_gene: TRBV28
j_gene: TRBJ2-4
CDR3aa: CASRGPGLGPVAKNIQYF

v_gene: TRBV5-6
j_gene: TRBJ1-2
CDR3aa: CASKEDRKENGYTF

v_gene: TRBV25-1
j_gene: TRBJ2-7
CDR3aa: CASSDRRDSEQYF

v_gene: TRBV6-5
j_gene: TRBJ2-1
CDR3aa: CASSRDRAYNEQFF

v_gene: TRBV5-1
j_gene: TRBJ2-5
CDR3aa: CASSLASDSQETQYF

v_gene: TRBV27
j_gene: TRBJ2-7
CDR3aa: CASLVLGAGGRHEQYF

v_gene: TRBV10-3
j_gene: TRBJ2-5
CDR3aa: CAISEVSGETQYF

v_gene: TRBV29-1
j_gene: TRBJ1-4
CDR3aa: CSVETPANEKLFF

v_gene: TRBV29-1
j_gene: TRBJ2-1
CDR3aa: CSVETSSVEQFF

v_gene: TRBV5-1
j_gene: TRBJ2-3
CDR3aa: CASSPRQVYTDTQYF

v_gene: TRBV6-1
j_gene: TRBJ2-7
CDR3aa: CASSEGRGQGYEQYF

v_gene: TRBV13
j_gene: TRBJ1-1
CDR3aa: CASSLSGEVNTEAFF

v_gene: TRBV14
j_gene: TRBJ1-2
CDR3aa: CATSAGNNYGYTF

v_gene: TRBV2
j_gene: TRBJ2-4
CDR3aa: CASYGSIQYF

v_gene: TRBV15
j_gene: TRBJ2-3
CDR3aa: CATSRGRTRGTDTQYF

v_gene: TRBV28
j_gene: TRBJ1-1
CDR3aa: CASSFRDTEAFF

v_gene: TRBV18
j_gene: TRBJ1-3
CDR3aa: CASSSGTAGNTIYF

v_gene: TRBV19
j_gene: TRBJ2-3
CDR3aa: CASNERAGSTDTQYF

v_gene: TRBV7-6
j_gene: TRBJ2-1
CDR3aa: CASSPRLALRTYNEQFF

v_gene: TRBV7-8
j_gene: TRBJ2-1
CDR3aa: CASSLRTGALNEQFF

v_gene: TRBV6-5
j_gene: TRBJ2-2
CDR3aa: CASSYGTPTARELFF

v_gene: TRBV28
j_gene: TRBJ2-5
CDR3aa: CASSSNQREQTQYF

v_gene: TRBV2
j_gene: TRBJ2-1
CDR3aa: CASLSGRTYNEQFF

v_gene: TRBV7-9
j_gene: TRBJ2-3
CDR3aa: CASSFQGASDTQYF